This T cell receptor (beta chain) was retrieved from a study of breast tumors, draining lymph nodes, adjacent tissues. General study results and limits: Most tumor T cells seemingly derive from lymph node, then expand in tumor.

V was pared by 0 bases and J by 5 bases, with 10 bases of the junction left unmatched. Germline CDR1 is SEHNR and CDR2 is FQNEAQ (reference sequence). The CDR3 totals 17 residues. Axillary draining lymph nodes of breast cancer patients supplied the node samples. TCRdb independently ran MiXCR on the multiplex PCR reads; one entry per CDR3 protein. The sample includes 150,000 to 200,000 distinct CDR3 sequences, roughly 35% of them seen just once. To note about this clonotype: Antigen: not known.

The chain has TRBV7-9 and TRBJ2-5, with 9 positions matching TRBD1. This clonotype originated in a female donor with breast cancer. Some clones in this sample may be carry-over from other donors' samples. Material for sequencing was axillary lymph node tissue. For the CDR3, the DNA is TGTGCCAGCAGCTTAGCCCTCGGGACAGGGAGGGAGGAGACCCAGTACTTC. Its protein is CASSLALGTGREETQYF.